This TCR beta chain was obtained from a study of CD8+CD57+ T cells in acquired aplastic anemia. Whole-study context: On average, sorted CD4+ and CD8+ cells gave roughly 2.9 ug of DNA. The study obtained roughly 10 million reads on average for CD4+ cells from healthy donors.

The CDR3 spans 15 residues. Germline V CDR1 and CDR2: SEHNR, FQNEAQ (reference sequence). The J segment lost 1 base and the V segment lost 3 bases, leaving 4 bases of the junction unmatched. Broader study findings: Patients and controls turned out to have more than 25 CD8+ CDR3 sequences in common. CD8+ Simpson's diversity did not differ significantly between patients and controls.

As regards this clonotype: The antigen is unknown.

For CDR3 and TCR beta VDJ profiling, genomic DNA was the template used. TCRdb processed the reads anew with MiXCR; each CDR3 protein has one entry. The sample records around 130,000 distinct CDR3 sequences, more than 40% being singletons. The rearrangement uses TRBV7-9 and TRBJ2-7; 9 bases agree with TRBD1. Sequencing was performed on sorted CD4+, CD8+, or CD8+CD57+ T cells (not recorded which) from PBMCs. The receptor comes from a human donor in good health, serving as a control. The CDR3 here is CASSFRDRDSYEQYF. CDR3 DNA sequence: TGTGCCAGCAGCTTCCGGGACAGGGATTCCTACGAGCAGTACTTC.